This T cell receptor (beta chain) is drawn from a study of Graves' ophthalmopathy and Graves' hyperthyroidism. Germline V CDR1 and CDR2: SEHNR, FQNEAQ (reference sequence). This CDR3 comprises 14 residues. V was clipped by 9 bases and J by 1 base, with 16 bases between them. This clonotype has only one observation. Investigators amplified TCR beta CDR3 regions from RNA transcripts. HTBI primers served in a first-round RT-PCR, which a second-round multiplex PCR followed. TCRdb passed the multiplex PCR reads through MiXCR, listing each CDR3 protein once. The sample lists 560,000 or so distinct CDR3 sequences; approximately 37% were seen once.

The sequencing input was peripheral blood or thyroid tissue (not recorded which). This sequence was found in an adult man with Graves' hyperthyroidism. The genes are TRBV7-9 and TRBJ2-7; no firm D call. In nucleotides, the CDR3 is TGTGCCAGTAGTCCGACACTTCGGTCCTACGAGCAGTACTTC. It yields the protein CASSPTLRSYEQYF.